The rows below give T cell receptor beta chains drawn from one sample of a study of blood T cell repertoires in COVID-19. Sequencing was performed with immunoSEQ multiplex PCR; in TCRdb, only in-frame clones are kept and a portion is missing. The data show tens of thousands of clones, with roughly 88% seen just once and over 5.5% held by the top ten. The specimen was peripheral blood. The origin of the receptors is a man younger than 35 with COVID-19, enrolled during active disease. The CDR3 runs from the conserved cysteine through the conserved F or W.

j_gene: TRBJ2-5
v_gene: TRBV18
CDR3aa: CASSPSGQGETQYF

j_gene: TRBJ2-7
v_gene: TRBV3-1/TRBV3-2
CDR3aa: CASSLSTGQGIGEQYF

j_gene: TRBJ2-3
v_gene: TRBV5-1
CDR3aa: CASSLLAGLTDTQYF

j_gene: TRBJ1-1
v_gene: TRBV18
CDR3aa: CASSPSRLTGLAEAFF

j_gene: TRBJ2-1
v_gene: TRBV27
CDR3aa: CASSLRGTGKFINEQFF

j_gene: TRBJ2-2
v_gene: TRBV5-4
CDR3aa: CASSFPGKAGELFF

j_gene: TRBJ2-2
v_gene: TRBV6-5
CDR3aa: CASSYTPSRSAGELFF

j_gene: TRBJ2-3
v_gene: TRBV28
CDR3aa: CASSGQVVPTDTQYF

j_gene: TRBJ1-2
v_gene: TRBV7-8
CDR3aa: CASSSPGQGGYGYTF

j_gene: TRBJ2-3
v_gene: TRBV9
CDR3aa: CASSVEAGADTQYF

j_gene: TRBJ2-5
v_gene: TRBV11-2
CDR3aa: CASSLDALAGNQETQYF

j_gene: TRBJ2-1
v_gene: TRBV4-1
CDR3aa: CASSQHPGQGSEQFF

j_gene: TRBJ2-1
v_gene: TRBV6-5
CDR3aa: CASRSGLAVYNEQFF

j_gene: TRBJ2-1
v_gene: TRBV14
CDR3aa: CASSALVGHRYNEQFF

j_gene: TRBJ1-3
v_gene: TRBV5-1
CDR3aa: CASSAGLTGIGNTIYF

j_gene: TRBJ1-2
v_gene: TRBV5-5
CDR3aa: CASSSRTENYGYTF

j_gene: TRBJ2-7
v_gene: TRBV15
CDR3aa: CATSSGLAGISYEQYF

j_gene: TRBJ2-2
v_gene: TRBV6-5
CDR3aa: CASGRGYTGELFF

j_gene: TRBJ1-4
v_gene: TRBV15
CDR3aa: CATSRDAATNEKLFF

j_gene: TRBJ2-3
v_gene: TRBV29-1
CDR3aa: CSVQTGGTDTQYF

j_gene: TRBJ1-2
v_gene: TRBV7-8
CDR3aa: CASSSYRAGGYTF

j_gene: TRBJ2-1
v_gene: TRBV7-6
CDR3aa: CASSLSGHEQFF

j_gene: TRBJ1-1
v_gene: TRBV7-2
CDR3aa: CASSPPTGTGEAFF

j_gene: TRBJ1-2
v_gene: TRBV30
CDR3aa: CAWSASRSSYGYTF

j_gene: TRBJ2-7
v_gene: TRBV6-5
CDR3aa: CASSTSFGGVYEQYF

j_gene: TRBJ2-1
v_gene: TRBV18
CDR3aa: CASSRPGLAAYNEQFF

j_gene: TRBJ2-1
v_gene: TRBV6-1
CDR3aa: CASSELAGSYNEQFF

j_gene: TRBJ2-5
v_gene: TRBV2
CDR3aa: CASSEALQGETQYF

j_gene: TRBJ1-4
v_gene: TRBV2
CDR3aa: CASSGVTGNNEKLLF

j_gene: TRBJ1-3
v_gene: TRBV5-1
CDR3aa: CASSRGSGNTIYF

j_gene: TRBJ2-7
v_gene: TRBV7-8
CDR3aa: CASSLVALPMLVSYEQYF

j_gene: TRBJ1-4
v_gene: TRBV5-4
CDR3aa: CASSPDQGEKLFF